The present T cell receptor (beta chain) was sequenced within a study of shared clonotypes between healthy human individuals. Germline assignment: CDR1 SNHLY and CDR2 FYNNEI. The V end was cut by 6 bases, the J end by 6 bases, with 9 bases between. The CDR3 sequence is 12 residues long. Profiling relied on immunoSEQ multiplex PCR, and the TCRdb table lists in-frame clones only, not all of them. This sample has roughly 500,000 clones, with roughly 80% found just once. In the case of this clone: A read error likely explains this, since a far larger clone differs by one base.

Sequenced material: PBMCs. This sequence joins TRBV2 and TRBJ2-1; D gene unclear. The sequence came from a woman between 35 and 50 years old in good health. Some clones in this sample may be carry-over from other donors' samples. CDR3 coding DNA: TGTGCCAGCAGCCTAGGCAGCAATGAGCAGTTCTTC. Translation gives CASSLGSNEQFF.